Listed here are 8 T cell receptor beta chains from one sample, sequenced in a study of vaccination and CD4 T cells after COVID-19. No antigen has been identified for these receptors. Cultured CD4+ T cells had their DNA profiled by the Oncomine TCR Beta short-read assay. TCRdb re-called the PCR reads with MiXCR, one entry per CDR3 protein. The table shows some 20,000 distinct CDR3 sequences, with approximately 31% occurring only once. Treatment specified: roughly 11-day PBMC culture with coronavirus spike peptide pools or control peptides (ViraFEST assay). Sequencing was carried out using cultured CD4+ T cells from blood. The receptors come from a human donor with COVID-19.

The sample holds a few counts of this clonotype. The chain uses TRBV19 and TRBJ2-2; the D gene could be TRBD1 or TRBD2 (5 bases each). V was trimmed by 7 bases and J by 6 bases, leaving 21 bases between them. CDR1 LNHDA and CDR2 SQIVND come from the germline V gene (reference sequence). The length of the CDR3 is 16 residues. CDR3 residues: CASTTTGTSRAGELFF. DNA of the CDR3: TGTGCCAGTACCACGACCGGGACCTCACGCGCCGGGGAGCTGTTTTTT.

The CDR3: CASSLETGTDTQYF. The CDR3 DNA follows: TGTGCCAGTAGCCTGGAAACAGGCACAGATACGCAGTATTTT. The chain carries TRBV19 and TRBJ2-3, with D unclear. The germline CDR1 and CDR2 sequences are LNHDA and SQIVND (reference sequence). This CDR3 spans 14 amino acids. Trimming took 6 bases from V and 1 from J, leaving 11 bases between them. Variable domain in full (rest from reference TRBV19 and TRBJ2-3): DGGITQSPKYLFRKEGQNVTLSCEQNLNHDAMYWYRQDPGQGLRLIYYSQIVNDFQKGDIAEGYSVSREKKESFPLTVTSAQKNPTAFYLCASSLETGTDTQYFGPGTRLTVL.

This chain links TRBV4-1 with TRBJ2-1; D possibly corresponds to TRBD1 (5 bases). V lost 2 bases to trimming and J lost 8 bases, with 16 bases between them. Germline assignment: CDR1 MGHRA and CDR2 YSYEKL. The CDR3 has 15 amino acids. The CDR3 DNA is TGCGCCAGCAGCCAACCCGACAGTCTAATCCATGAGCAGTTCTTC. This gives the protein CASSQPDSLIHEQFF.

The chain combines TRBV10-3 with TRBJ1-1; D is possibly TRBD1 (5 bases). The germline CDR1 and CDR2 sequences are ENHRY and SYGVKD. Trimming took off 2 bases at V and 1 base at J, with 8 bases between the two ends. The CDR3 is 14 residues long. DNA of the CDR3: TGTGCCATCAGTGAGCGGACATCGAACACTGAAGCTTTCTTT. Translated: CAISERTSNTEAFF.

This rearrangement joins TRBV5-4 to TRBJ2-7; D is unresolved. The V end lost 0 bases, the J end lost 2 bases, and 9 bases lay between the germline ends. Germline CDR1 reads SGHNT; CDR2 reads YYREEE (reference sequence). This CDR3 comprises 14 residues. DNA for the CDR3: TGTGCCAGCAGCTTGGGGCAGTGGGCCTACGAGCAGTACTTC. Its protein product is CASSLGQWAYEQYF.

The CDR3 nucleotides read TGTGCCAGCAGCTCCCGACAAGCAGATACGCAGTATTTT. Its translation: CASSSRQADTQYF. The rearrangement uses TRBV11-3 and TRBJ2-3; D is unresolved. Trimming took 4 bases from V and 4 from J, leaving 9 bases between them. The CDR3 extends over 13 amino acids. The germline V gene has CDR1 SGHNT and CDR2 YENEEA.

This rearrangement joins TRBV24-1 to TRBJ2-7; D remains unclear. The V end was cut by 4 bases, the J end by 5 bases, with 17 bases between. This CDR3 region has 15 residues. The germline V gene encodes CDR1 KGHDR and CDR2 SFDVKD. The CDR3 DNA is TGTGCCACCAGTGAGGGTAACAAGGGTGGCGACGAGCAGTACTTC. It codes for CATSEGNKGGDEQYF.

This chain links TRBV15 with TRBJ2-1, with TRBD1 identical over 7 bases. The germline V gene has CDR1 LNHNV and CDR2 YYDKDF (reference sequence). The CDR3 runs 16 residues. The V gene end was trimmed by 1 base and the J gene end by 0 bases; junction bases not matched to a gene: 3. This CDR3 reads CATSRARDSSYNEQFF. The CDR3 DNA sequence: TGTGCCACCAGCAGAGCGAGGGACAGCTCCTACAATGAGCAGTTCTTC.